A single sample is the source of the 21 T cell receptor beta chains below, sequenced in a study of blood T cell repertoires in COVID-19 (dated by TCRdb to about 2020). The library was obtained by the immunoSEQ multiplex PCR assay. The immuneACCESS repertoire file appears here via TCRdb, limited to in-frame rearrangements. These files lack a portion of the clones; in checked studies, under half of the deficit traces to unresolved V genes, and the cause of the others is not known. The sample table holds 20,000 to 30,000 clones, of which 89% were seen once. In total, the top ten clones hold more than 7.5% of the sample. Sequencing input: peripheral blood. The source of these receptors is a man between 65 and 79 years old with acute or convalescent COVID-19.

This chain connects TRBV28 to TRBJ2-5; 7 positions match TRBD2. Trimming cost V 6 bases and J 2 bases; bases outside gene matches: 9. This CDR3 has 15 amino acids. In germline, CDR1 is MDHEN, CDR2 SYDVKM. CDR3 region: CASRGVRRGQETQYF. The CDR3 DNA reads TGTGCCAGCAGGGGAGTCCGGCGGGGGCAAGAGACCCAGTACTTC.

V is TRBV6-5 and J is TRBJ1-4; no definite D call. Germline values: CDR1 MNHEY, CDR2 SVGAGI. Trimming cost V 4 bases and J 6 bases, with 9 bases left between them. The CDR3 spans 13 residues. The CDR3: CASSLTGYEKLFF. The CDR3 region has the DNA TGTGCCAGCAGTTTAACGGGGTATGAAAAACTGTTTTTT.

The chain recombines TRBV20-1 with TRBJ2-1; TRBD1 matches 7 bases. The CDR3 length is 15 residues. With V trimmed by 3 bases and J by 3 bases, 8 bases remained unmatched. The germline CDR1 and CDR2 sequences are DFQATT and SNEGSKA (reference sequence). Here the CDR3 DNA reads TGCAGTGCTAGTCGGGACAGTCTGAACTACAATGAGCAGTTCTTC. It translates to CSASRDSLNYNEQFF.

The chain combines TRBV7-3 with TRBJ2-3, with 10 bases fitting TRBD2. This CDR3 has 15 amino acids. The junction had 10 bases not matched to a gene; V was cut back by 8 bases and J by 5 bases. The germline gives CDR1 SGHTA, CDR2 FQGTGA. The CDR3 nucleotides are TGTGCCAGCGGTCCTAGCGGGAGCGTGGGAGATACGCAGTATTTT. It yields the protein CASGPSGSVGDTQYF. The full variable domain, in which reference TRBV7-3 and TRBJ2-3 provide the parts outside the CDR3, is GAGVSQTPSNKVTEKGKYVELRCDPISGHTALYWYRQSLGQGPEFLIYFQGTGAADDSGLPNDRFFAVRPEGSVSTLKIQRTERGDSAVYLCASGPSGSVGDTQYFGPGTRLTVL.

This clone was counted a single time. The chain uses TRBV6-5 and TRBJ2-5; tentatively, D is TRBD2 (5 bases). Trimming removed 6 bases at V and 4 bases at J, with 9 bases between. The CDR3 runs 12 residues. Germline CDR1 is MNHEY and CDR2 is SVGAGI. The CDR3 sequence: CASRLVGETQYF. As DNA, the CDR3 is TGTGCCAGCAGACTAGTGGGAGAGACCCAGTACTTC.

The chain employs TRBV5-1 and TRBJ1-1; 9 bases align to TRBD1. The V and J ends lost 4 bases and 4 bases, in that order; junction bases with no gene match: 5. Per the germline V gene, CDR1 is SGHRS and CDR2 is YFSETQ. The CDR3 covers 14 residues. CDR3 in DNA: TGCGCCAGCAGCGCGGGACAGGGAGGCACTGAAGCTTTCTTT. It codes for CASSAGQGGTEAFF.

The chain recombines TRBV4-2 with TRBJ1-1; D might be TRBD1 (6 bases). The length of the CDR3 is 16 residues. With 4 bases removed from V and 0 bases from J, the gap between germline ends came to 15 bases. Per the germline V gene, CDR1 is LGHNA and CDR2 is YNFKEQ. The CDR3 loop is CASSLTWGGLNTEAFF. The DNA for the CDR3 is TGTGCCAGCAGCCTGACTTGGGGGGGGCTGAACACTGAAGCTTTCTTT.

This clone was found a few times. The CDR3 DNA sequence: TGTGCCACCAGTGGTTCGACTAGCGGGAGGACCTACAATGAGCAGTTCTTC. Translated, it gives CATSGSTSGRTYNEQFF. The chain joins TRBV24-1 to TRBJ2-1; 13 positions match TRBD2. Per the germline V gene, CDR1 is KGHDR and CDR2 is SFDVKD. The length of the CDR3 is 17 residues. J gave up 2 bases and V 5 bases, and 5 bases lay outside the gene matches.

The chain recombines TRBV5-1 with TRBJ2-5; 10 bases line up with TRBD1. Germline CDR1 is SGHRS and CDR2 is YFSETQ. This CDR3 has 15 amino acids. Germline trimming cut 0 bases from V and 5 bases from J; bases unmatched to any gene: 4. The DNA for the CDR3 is TGCGCCAGCAGCTTGGCCGGGACAGGGGTTGAGACCCAGTACTTC. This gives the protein CASSLAGTGVETQYF.

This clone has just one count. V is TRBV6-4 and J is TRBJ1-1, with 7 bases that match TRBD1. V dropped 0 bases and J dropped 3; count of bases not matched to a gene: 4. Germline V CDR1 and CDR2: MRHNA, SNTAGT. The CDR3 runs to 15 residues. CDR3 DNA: TGTGCCAGCAGTGACTCGTACAGGGGTCACACTGAAGCTTTCTTT. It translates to CASSDSYRGHTEAFF.

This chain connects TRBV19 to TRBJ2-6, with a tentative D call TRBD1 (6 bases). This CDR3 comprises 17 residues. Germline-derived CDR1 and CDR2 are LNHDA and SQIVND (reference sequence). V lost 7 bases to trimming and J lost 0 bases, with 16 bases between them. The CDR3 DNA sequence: TGTGCCAGTAACACCGGGACACGGCGCTCTGGGGCCAACGTCCTGACTTTC. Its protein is CASNTGTRRSGANVLTF.

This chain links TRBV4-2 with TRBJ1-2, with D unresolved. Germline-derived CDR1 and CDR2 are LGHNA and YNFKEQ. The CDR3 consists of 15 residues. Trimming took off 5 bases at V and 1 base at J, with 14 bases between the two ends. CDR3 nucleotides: TGTGCCAGCAGCACCATCGGAGAATTTAACTATGGCTACACCTTC. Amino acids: CASSTIGEFNYGYTF.

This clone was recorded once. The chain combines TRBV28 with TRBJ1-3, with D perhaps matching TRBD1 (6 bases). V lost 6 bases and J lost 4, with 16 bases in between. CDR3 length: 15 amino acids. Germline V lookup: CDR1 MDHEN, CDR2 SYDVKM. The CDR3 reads CASSFTGSGGNTIYF. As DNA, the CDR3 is TGTGCCAGCAGCTTCACAGGGTCCGGGGGAAACACCATATATTTT.

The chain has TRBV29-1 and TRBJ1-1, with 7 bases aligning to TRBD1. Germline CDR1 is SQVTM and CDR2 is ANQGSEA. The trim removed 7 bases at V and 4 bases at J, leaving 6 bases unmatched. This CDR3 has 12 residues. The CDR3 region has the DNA TGCAGCGCTGACCCAGGGGGCACTGAAGCTTTCTTT. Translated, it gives CSADPGGTEAFF.

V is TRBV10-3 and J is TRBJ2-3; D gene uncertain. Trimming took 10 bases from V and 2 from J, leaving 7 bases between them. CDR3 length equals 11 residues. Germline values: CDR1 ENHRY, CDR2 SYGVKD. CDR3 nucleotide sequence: TGTGCCACTAGGCTCACAGATACGCAGTATTTT. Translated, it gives CATRLTDTQYF.

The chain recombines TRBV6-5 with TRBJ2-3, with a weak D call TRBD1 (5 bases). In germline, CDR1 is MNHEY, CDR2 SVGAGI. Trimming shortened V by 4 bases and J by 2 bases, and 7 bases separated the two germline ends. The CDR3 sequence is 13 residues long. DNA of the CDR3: TGTGCCAGCAGTTTGGGGCCCACAGATACGCAGTATTTT. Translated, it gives CASSLGPTDTQYF.

CDR3 DNA: TGTGCCAGCAGTTTACCCACTAGCGGGGGGTACAATGAGCAGTTCTTC. It translates to CASSLPTSGGYNEQFF. The rearrangement uses TRBV28 and TRBJ2-1, with TRBD2 matching over 12 bases. Germline CDR1 and CDR2: MDHEN and SYDVKM. This CDR3 has 16 amino acids. V was clipped by 2 bases and J by 4 bases; unmatched bases: 3.

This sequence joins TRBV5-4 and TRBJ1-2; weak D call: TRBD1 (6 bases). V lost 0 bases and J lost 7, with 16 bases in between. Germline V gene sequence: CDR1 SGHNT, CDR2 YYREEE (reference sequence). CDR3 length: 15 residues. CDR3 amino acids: CASSLGARGAVGYTF. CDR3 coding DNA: TGTGCCAGCAGCTTGGGGGCCCGGGGGGCTGTTGGCTACACCTTC.

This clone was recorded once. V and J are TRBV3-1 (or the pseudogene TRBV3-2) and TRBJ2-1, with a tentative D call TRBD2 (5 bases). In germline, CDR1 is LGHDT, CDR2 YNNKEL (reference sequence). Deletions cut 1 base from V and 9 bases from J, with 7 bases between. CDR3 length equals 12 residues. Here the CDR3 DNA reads TGTGCCAGCAGCCAAGTTGCGGGTGAGCAGTTCTTC. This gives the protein CASSQVAGEQFF.

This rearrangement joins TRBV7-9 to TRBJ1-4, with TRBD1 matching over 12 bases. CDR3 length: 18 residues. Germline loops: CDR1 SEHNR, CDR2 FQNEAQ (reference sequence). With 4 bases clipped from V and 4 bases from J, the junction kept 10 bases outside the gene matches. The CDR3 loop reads CASSSPGTGGLSNEKLFF. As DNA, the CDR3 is TGTGCCAGCAGCTCTCCCGGGACAGGGGGCCTGAGTAATGAAAAACTGTTTTTT.

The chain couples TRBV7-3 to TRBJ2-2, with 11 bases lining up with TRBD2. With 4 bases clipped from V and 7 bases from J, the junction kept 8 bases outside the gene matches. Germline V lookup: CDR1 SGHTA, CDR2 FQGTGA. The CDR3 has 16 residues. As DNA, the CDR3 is TGTGCCAGCAGCTCTGTAGCGGGAGGGAGTGGCGGGGAGCTGTTTTTT. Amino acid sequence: CASSSVAGGSGGELFF. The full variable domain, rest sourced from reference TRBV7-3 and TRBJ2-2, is GAGVSQTPSNKVTEKGKYVELRCDPISGHTALYWYRQSLGQGPEFLIYFQGTGAADDSGLPNDRFFAVRPEGSVSTLKIQRTERGDSAVYLCASSSVAGGSGGELFFGEGSRLTVL.